This TCR beta chain was retrieved from a study of control samples from healthy donors and cancer patients. The data were produced by immunoSEQ multiplex PCR, yet TCRdb's version contains in-frame clones alone and is incomplete. The table shows about 170,000 clones, with roughly 91% occurring only once. Germline values: CDR1 LNHDA, CDR2 SQIVND (reference sequence). Trimming left V 2 bases short and J 6 bases short, with 7 bases between. The CDR3 loop spans 12 amino acids. The source of this sequence is a woman between 25 and 40 years old in good health. Sequencing used blood. This chain links TRBV19 with TRBJ1-1, with D possibly being TRBD1 (6 bases). The CDR3 sequence: CASSIKGAEAFF. Here the CDR3 DNA reads TGTGCCAGTAGTATAAAGGGGGCTGAAGCTTTCTTT.